In its sample, the clone carrying this TCR beta chain was seen a few times. Hyperthyroidism was new, under 2 months, in patients aged 18 to 65. PBMCs had their origin in fresh peripheral blood (roughly 9.3 ml). This sample was taken from a study of Graves' ophthalmopathy and Graves' hyperthyroidism. RNA transcripts provided the template for amplifying TCR beta CDR3 regions. Second-round multiplex PCR followed a first-round RT-PCR using HTBI primers. TCRdb re-called the multiplex PCR reads through MiXCR, storing one row per CDR3 protein. The sample lists roughly 400,000 distinct CDR3 sequences, about 18% occurring once. V lost 5 bases to trimming and J lost 1 base, with 15 bases between them. Per germline, CDR1 LNHDA and CDR2 SQIVND (reference sequence). The CDR3 contains 15 residues.

This receptor was identified in an adult woman with stable Graves' hyperthyroidism. The V gene is TRBV19, the J gene TRBJ2-7; D possibly uses TRBD1 or TRBD2 (5 bases each). Sequences were obtained from peripheral blood. This CDR3 is CASSVRDGWSYEQYF. For the CDR3, the DNA is TGTGCCAGTAGTGTCCGGGACGGCTGGTCCTACGAGCAGTACTTC.